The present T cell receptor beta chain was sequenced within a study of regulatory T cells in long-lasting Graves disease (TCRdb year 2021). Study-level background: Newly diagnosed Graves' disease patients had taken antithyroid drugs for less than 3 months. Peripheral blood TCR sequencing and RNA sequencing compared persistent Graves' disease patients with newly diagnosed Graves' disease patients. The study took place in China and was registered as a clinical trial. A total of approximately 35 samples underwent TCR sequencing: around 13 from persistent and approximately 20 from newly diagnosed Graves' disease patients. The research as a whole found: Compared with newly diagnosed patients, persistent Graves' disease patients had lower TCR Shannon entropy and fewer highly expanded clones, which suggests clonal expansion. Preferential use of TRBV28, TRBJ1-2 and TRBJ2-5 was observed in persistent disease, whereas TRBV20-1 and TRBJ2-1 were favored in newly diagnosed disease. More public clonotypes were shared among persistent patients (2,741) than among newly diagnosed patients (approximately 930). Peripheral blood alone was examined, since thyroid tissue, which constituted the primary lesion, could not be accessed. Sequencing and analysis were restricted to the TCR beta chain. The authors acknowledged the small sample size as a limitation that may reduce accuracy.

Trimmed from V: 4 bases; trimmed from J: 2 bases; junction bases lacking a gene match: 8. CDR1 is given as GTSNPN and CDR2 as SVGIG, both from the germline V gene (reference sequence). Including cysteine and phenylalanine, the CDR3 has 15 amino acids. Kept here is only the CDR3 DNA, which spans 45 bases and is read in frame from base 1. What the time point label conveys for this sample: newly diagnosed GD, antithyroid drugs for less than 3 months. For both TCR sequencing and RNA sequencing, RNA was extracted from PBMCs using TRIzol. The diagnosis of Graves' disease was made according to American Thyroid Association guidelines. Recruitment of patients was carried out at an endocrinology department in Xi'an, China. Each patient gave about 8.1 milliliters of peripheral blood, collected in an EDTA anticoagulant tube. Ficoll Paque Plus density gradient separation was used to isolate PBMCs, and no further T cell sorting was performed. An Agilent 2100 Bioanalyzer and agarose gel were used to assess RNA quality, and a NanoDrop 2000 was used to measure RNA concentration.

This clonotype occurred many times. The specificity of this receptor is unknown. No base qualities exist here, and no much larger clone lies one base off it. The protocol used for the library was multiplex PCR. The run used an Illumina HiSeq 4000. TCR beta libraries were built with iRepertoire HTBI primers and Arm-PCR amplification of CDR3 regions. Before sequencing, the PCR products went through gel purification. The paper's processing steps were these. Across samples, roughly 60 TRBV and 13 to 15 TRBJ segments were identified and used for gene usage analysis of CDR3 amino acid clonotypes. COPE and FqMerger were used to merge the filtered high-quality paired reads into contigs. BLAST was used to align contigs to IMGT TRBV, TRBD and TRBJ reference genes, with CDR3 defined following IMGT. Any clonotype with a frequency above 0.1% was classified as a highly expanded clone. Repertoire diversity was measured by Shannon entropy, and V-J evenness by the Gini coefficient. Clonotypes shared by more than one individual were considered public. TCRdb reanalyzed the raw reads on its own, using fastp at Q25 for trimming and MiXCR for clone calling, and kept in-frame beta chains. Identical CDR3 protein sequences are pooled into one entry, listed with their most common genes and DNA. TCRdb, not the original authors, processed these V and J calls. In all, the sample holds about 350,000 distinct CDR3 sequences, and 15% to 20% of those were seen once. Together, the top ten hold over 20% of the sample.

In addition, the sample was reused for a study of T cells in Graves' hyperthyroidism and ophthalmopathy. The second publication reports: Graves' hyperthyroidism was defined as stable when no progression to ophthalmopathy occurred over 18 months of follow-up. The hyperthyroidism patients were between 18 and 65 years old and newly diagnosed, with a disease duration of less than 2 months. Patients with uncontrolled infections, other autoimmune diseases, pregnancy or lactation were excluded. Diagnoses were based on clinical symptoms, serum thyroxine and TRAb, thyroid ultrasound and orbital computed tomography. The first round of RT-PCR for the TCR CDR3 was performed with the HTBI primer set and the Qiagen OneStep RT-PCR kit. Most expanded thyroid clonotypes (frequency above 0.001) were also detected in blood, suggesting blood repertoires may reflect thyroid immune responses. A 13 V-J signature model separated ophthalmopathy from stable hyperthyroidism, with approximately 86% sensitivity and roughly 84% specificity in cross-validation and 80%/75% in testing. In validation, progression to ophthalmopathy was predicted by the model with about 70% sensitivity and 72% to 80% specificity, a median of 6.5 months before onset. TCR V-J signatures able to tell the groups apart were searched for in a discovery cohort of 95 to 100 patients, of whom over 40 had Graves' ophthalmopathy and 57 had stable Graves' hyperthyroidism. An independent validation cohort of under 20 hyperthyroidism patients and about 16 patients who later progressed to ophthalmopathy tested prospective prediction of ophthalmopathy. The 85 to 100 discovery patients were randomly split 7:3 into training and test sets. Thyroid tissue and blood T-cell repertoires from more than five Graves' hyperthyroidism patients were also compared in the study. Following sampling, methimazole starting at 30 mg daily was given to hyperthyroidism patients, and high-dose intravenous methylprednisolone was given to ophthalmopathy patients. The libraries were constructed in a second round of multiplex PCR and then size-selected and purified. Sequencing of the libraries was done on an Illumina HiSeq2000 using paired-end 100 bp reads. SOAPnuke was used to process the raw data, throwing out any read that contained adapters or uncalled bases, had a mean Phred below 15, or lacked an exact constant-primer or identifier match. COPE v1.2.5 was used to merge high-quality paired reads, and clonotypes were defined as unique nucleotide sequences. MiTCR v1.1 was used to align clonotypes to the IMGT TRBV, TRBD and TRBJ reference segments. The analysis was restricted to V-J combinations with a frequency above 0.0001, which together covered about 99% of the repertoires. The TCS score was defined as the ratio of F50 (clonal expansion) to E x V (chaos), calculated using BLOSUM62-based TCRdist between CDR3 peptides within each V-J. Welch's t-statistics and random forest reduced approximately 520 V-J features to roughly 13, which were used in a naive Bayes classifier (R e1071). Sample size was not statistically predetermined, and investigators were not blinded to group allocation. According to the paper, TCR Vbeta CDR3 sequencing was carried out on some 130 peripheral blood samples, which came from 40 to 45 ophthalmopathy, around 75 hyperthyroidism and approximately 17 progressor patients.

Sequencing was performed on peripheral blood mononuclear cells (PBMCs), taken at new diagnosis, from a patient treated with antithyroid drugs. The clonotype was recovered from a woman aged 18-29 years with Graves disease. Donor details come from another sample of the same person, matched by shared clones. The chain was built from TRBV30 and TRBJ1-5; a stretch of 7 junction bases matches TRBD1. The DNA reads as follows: TGTGCCTGGACTCTGGGAACAGGGGGCAATCAGCCCCAGCATTTT. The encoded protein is CAWTLGTGGNQPQHF.